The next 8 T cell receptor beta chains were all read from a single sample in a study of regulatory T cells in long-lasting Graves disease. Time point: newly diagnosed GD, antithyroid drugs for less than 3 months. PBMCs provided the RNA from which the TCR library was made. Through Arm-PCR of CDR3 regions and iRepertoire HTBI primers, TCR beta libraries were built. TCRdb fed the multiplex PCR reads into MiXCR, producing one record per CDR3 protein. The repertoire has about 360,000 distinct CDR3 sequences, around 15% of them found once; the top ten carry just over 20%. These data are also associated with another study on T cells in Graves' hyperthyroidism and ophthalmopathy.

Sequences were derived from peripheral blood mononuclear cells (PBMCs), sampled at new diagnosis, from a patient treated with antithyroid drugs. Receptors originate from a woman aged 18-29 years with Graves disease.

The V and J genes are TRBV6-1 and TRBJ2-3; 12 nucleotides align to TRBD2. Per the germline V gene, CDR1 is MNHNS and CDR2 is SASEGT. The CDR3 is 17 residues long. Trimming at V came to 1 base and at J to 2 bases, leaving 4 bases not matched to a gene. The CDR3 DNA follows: TGTGCCAGCAGTGAAGACCTAGCGGGGGGGCCCACAGATACGCAGTATTTT. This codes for CASSEDLAGGPTDTQYF.

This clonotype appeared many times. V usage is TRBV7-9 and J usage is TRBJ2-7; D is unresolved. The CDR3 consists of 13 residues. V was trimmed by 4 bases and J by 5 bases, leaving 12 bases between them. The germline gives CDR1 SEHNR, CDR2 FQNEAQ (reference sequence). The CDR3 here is CASSSDSWNEQYF. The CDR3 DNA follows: TGTGCCAGCAGCTCCGACTCATGGAACGAGCAGTACTTC.

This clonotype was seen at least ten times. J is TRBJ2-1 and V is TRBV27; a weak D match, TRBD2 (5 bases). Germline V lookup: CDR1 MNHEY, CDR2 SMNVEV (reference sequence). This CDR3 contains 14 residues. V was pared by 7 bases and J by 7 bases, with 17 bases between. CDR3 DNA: TGTGCCAGCATGGAGGTACTCCAGGAGAATGAGCAGTTCTTC. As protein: CASMEVLQENEQFF.

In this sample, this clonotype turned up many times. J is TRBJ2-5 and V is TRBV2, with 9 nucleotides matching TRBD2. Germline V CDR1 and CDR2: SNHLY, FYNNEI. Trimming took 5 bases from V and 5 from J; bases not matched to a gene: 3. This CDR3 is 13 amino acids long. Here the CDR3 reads CASSWREGETQYF. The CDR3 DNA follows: TGTGCCAGCAGTTGGCGGGAGGGTGAGACCCAGTACTTC.

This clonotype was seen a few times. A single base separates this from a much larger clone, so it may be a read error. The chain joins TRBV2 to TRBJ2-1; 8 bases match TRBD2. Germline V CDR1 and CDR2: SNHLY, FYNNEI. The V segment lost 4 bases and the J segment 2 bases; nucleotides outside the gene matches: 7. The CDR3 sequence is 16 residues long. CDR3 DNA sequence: TGTGCCAGCAGTGTAGAGACTAGCGAGCCCTACAATGAGCAGTTCTTC. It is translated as CASSVETSEPYNEQFF.

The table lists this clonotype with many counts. The CDR3 spells CSAGTVETQYF. CDR3 DNA: TGCAGCGCGGGGACGGTGGAGACCCAGTACTTC. The chain combines TRBV29-1 with TRBJ2-5; either TRBD1 or TRBD2 may fit D (5 bases each). The V gene lost 7 bases and the J gene lost 5 bases, with 11 bases spanning the gap. The germline V gene encodes CDR1 SQVTM and CDR2 ANQGSEA. The CDR3 has 11 amino acids.

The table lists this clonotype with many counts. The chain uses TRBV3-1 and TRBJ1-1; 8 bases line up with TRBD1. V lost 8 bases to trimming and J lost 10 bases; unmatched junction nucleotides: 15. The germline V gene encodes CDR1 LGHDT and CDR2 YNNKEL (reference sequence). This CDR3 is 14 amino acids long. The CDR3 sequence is CASSSPGTGGRAFF. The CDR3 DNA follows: TGTGCCAGCTCCTCCCCCGGGACAGGAGGCCGAGCTTTCTTT.

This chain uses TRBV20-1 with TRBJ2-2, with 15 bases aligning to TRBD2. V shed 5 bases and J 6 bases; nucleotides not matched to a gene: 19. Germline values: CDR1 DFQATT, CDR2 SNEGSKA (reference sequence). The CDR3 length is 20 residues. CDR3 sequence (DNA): TGCAGTGCTCTTACCGGGTTTGGGACTAGCGGGGGGACGAAGGCCGGGGAGCTGTTTTTT. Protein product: CSALTGFGTSGGTKAGELFF.